The 7 T cell receptor beta chains given below trace back to one sample, sequenced in a study of Ad26.COV2.S vaccination and SARS-CoV-2 variants. Documented treatment: 15 to 20 received Ad26.COV2.S at low or high dose, single or two shots; a few received placebo; per-sample allocation not given. Collection of samples fell on day 63 after the first vaccine or placebo injection. Sequencing was performed with immunoSEQ multiplex PCR; in TCRdb, only in-frame clones are kept and a portion is missing. The table has 300,000 to 350,000 clones, about 88% seen once. Specimen: peripheral blood, collected in a trial of Ad26.COV2.S vaccine versus placebo. The receptors derive from a person between 18 and 65 years old who received the Ad26.COV2.S COVID-19 vaccine or a placebo.

The CDR3 region is CAWARDRLTDTQYF. CDR3 coding DNA: TGTGCCTGGGCCCGGGACAGGCTCACAGATACGCAGTATTTT. This chain links TRBV30 with TRBJ2-3, with 8 bases lining up with TRBD1. The junction had 6 bases not matched to a gene; V was cut back by 5 bases and J by 2 bases. Germline CDR1 and CDR2: GTSNPN and SVGIG (reference sequence). The CDR3 length is 14 residues.

V gene TRBV11-2 combines with J gene TRBJ2-7; D may match TRBD1 or TRBD2 (5 bases each). The V gene's germline CDR1 is SGHAT and CDR2 FQNNGV. Trimming took off 7 bases at V and 3 bases at J, with 16 bases between the two ends. The CDR3 contains 14 residues. DNA for the CDR3: TGTGCCAGCACCCCTGAGGGGTTGCTCTACGAGCAGTACTTC. It yields the protein CASTPEGLLYEQYF.

This chain joins TRBV6-6 and TRBJ1-4, with TRBD1 as a possible D gene (6 bases). In germline, CDR1 is MNHNY, CDR2 SVGAGI (reference sequence). The CDR3 has 13 residues. V was shortened by 10 bases and J by 7 bases, with 16 bases between the two germline ends. CDR3 protein: CAINPGAGEKLFF. As DNA, the CDR3 is TGTGCCATCAACCCAGGGGCTGGTGAAAAACTGTTTTTT.

The rearrangement joins TRBV19 to TRBJ1-2; the D is unclear. The CDR3 is made up of 14 amino acids. V was clipped by 8 bases and J by 0 bases, with 13 bases between them. Germline V gene sequence: CDR1 LNHDA, CDR2 SQIVND (reference sequence). CDR3 region: CASPSRRANYGYTF. CDR3 DNA sequence: TGTGCCAGTCCGTCACGGCGAGCTAACTATGGCTACACCTTC.

The chain uses TRBV27 and TRBJ2-7, with a weak D call TRBD1 (6 bases). V was cut by 6 bases and J by 3 bases, with 15 bases left in between. Germline V gene lookup returns CDR1 MNHEY and CDR2 SMNVEV (reference sequence). This CDR3 spans 14 amino acids. The CDR3 DNA reads as TGTGCCAGCAGCCGCGAGACAGGTTTCTACGAGCAGTACTTC. Translated: CASSRETGFYEQYF.

The rearrangement uses TRBV6-2 or TRBV6-3 and TRBJ2-7; D tentatively fits TRBD1 or TRBD2 (9 bases each). Germline V gene sequence: CDR1 MNHEY, CDR2 SVGEGT. The CDR3 length is 18 residues. V was pared by 6 bases and J by 3 bases, with 27 bases between. CDR3 residues: CASSWDRDSSGAGYEQYF. CDR3 DNA sequence: TGTGCCAGCAGCTGGGACAGGGATTCTAGCGGGGCCGGCTACGAGCAGTACTTC.

The chain carries TRBV7-9 and TRBJ1-2; a possible D gene is TRBD1 (6 bases). Germline V gene sequence: CDR1 SEHNR, CDR2 FQNEAQ (reference sequence). Trimming took 4 bases from V and 4 from J, leaving 25 bases between them. The CDR3 is 18 amino acids. The CDR3 coding sequence is TGTGCCAGCAGCTCTCTCGGCGGGGGGCACAGACCCTTCTATGGCTACACCTTC. Translation gives CASSSLGGGHRPFYGYTF.